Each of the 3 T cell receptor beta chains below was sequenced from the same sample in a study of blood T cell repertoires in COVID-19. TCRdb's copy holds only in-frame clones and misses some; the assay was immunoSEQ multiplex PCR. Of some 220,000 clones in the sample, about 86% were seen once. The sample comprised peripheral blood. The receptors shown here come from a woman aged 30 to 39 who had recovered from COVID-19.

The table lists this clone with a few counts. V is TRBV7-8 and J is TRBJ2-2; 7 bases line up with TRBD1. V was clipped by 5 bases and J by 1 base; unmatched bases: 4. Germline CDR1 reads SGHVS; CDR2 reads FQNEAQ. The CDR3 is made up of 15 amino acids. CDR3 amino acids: CASSAWTGNTGELFF. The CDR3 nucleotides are TGTGCCAGCAGCGCCTGGACAGGGAACACCGGGGAGCTGTTTTTT.

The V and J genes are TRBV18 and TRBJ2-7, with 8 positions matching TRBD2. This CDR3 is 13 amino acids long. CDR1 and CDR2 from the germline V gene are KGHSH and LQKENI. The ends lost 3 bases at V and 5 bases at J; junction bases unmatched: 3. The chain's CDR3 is CASSPAGGHEQYF. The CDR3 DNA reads TGTGCCAGCTCACCCGCGGGAGGACACGAGCAGTACTTC.

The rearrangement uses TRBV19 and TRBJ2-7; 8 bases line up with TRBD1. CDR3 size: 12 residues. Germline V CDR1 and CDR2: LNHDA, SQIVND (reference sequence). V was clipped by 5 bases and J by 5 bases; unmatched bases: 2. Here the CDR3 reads CASSVTGDEQYF. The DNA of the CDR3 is TGTGCCAGTAGTGTGACAGGGGACGAGCAGTACTTC. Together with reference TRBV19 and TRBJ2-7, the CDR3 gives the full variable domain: DGGITQSPKYLFRKEGQNVTLSCEQNLNHDAMYWYRQDPGQGLRLIYYSQIVNDFQKGDIAEGYSVSREKKESFPLTVTSAQKNPTAFYLCASSVTGDEQYFGPGTRLTVT.